This entry lists 2 T cell receptor beta chains sequenced from one sample in a study of tumor-infiltrating lymphocytes in primary liver carcinoma. Unsorted bulk tissue (about 18-30 mg) underwent RNA and DNA co-extraction. TCR beta cDNA was reverse-transcribed from around 0.55 ug of total RNA. The reaction used a constant-region primer and ProtoScript II reverse transcriptase. What produced the TCR beta libraries was three nested multiplex PCR rounds using slightly modified ARM-PCR. In the first two PCR rounds, TRBV1-TRBV30 forward primers were paired with a C-beta reverse primer, and each round lasted about 9 cycles. TCRdb processed the multiplex PCR reads anew with MiXCR; each CDR3 protein has one entry. The table shows about 60,000 distinct CDR3 sequences, with roughly 70% occurring only once. The sequencing input was liver tumor tissue from sampling region 4. This sample's subset: tumor region T4, right-lateral pole. These receptors were obtained from a man aged 40-55 years with primary liver carcinoma and hepatitis B virus infection.

The chain is built from TRBV19 and TRBJ1-1; D gene ambiguous. V lost 3 bases to trimming and J lost 0 bases, with 14 bases between them. This CDR3 spans 16 amino acids. Germline lookup yields CDR1 LNHDA and CDR2 SQIVND (reference sequence). DNA for the CDR3: TGTGCCAGTAGTATGGACCCCGGGATTATGAACACTGAAGCTTTCTTT. It codes for CASSMDPGIMNTEAFF. The full variable domain, completed using reference TRBV19 and TRBJ1-1, is DGGITQSPKYLFRKEGQNVTLSCEQNLNHDAMYWYRQDPGQGLRLIYYSQIVNDFQKGDIAEGYSVSREKKESFPLTVTSAQKNPTAFYLCASSMDPGIMNTEAFFGQGTRLTVV.

On this clonotype itself: The junction shows a germline mismatch at one end, possibly a read error. The rearrangement joins TRBV2 to TRBJ2-7; 7 bases map to TRBD2. CDR3 size: 16 residues. The V gene's germline CDR1 is SNHLY and CDR2 FYNNEI. The CDR3 loop is CASSATSARISYEQYF. CDR3 DNA: TGTGCCAGCAGCGCCACTAGCGCCCGAATCTCCTATGAGCAGTACTTC.